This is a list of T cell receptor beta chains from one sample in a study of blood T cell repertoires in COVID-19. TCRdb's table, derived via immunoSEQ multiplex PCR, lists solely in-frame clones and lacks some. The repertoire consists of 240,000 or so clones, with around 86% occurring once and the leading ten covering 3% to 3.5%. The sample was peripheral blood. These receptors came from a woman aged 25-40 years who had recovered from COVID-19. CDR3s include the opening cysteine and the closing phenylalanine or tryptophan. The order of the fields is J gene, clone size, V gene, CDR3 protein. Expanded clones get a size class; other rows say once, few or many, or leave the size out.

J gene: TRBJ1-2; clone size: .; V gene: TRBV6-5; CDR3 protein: CASTGGLGGYTF
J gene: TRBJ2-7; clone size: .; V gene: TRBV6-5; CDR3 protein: CATRDSAYEQYF
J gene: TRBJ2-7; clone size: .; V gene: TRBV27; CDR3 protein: CASSRTLAYEQYF
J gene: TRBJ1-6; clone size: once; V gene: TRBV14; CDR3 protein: CASSQGTVFYNSPLHF
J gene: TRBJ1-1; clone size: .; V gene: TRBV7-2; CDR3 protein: CASSTTGSTEAFF
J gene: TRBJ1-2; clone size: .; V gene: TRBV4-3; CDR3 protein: CASSSDLQGYGYTF
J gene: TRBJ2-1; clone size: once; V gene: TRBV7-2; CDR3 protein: CASSFRLAGGRDEQFF
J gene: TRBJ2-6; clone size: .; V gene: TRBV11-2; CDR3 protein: CASSLGQGATGANVLTF
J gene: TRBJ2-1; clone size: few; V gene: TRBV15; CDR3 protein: CATGGANEQFF
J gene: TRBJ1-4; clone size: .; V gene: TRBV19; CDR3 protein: CASTPSGTGVNEKLFF
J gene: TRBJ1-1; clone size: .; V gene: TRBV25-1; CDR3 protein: CASSSPGQGRTEAFF
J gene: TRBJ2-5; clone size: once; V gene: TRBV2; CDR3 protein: CASKTDIQETQYF
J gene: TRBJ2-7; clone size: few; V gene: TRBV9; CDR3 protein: CASSVDGYEQYF
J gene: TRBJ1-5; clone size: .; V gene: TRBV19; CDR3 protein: CASSIDLYPGPQHF
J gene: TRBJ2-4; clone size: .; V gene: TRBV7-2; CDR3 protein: CASSSDWGDVQYF
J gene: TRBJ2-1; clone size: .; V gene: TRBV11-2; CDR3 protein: CASSLSLAASYNEQFF
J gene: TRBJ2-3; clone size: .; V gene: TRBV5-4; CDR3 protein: CASSLAGDLTDTQYF
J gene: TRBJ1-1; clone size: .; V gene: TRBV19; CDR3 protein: CASSIGGNTEAFF
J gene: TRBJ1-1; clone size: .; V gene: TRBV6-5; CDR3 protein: CASSLRQGGTEAFF
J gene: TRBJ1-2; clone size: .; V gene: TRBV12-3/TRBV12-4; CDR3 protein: CASSRDRAGYTF
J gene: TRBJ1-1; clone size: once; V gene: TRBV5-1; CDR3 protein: CASSLQGGNTEAFF
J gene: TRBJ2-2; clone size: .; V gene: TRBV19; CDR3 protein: CASRPPSGWAGELFF
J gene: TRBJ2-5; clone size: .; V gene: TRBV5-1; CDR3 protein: CASSLGTEETQYF
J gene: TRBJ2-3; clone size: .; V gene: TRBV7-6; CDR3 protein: CASSLGTSGGATDTQYF
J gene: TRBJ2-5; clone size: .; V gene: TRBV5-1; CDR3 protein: CASSLDLLQETQYF
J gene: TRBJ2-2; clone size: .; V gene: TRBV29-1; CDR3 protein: CSVVTRTGELFF
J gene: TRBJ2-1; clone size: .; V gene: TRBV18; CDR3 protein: CASSPLSLAGGNEQFF
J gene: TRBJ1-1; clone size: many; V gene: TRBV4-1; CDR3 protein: CASSQVSRDRGPNTEAFF
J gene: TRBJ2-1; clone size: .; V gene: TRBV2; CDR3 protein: CASKVGGDYNEQFF
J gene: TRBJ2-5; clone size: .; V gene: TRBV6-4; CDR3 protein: CASSKHGGILETQYF
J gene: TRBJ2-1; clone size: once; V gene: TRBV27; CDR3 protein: CASSFPSGGNTYNEQFF
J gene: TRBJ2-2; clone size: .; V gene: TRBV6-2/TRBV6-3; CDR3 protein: CASSSNTHGELFF
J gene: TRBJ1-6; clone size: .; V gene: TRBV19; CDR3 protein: CASSIRADRGISPLHF
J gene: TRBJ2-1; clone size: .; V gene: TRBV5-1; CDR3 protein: CASSSTSGGADEQFF
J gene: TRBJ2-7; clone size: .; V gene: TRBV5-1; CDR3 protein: CASSLYSGNSYEQYF
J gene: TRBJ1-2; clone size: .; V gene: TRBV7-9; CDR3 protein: CASSPGPTGGYGYTF
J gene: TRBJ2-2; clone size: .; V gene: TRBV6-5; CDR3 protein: CASSSRQGAWTGELFF
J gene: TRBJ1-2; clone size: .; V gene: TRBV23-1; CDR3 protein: CASSHRGTGYTF